The 10 T cell receptor beta chains in this list originate from one sample, sequenced in a study of T cell changes during pregnancy in multiple sclerosis. Clones were sequenced by immunoSEQ multiplex PCR, and TCRdb holds only the in-frame ones, with some missing. The data hold approximately 40,000 clones, with about 90% observed a single time. The material was CD4+ T cells from peripheral blood mononuclear cells, obtained after pregnancy. Receptors originate from a female donor in good health, enrolled as a control in a pregnancy study.

The chain uses TRBV14 and TRBJ2-7; the match to TRBD2 covers 9 bases. With V trimmed by 6 bases and J by 1 base, 10 bases remained unmatched. In germline, CDR1 is SGHDN, CDR2 FVKESK. This CDR3 is built from 16 residues. The chain's CDR3 is CASSPIGTSRSYEQYF. The CDR3 DNA reads as TGTGCCAGCAGTCCAATAGGGACTAGCCGGTCCTACGAGCAGTACTTC.

The chain recombines TRBV10-3 with TRBJ1-1, with 7 bases lining up with TRBD1. CDR3 length: 13 amino acids. Trimming took 6 bases from V and 3 from J; bases not matched to a gene: 4. CDR1 is ENHRY, CDR2 SYGVKD, per germline. The chain's CDR3 is CAISGDRDTEAFF. Here the CDR3 DNA reads TGTGCCATCAGCGGCGACAGGGACACTGAAGCTTTCTTT.

This chain joins TRBV5-1 and TRBJ1-4; maybe TRBD1 (5 bases). The CDR3 totals 15 residues. V was clipped by 2 bases and J by 0 bases, with 8 bases between them. The germline gives CDR1 SGHRS, CDR2 YFSETQ. CDR3 sequence: CASSFDSSTNEKLFF. In nucleotides, the CDR3 is TGCGCCAGCAGCTTTGACAGCTCAACTAATGAAAAACTGTTTTTT.

The V gene is TRBV5-1, the J gene TRBJ2-3; D gene uncertain. Germline V gene sequence: CDR1 SGHRS, CDR2 YFSETQ. The CDR3 is made up of 14 amino acids. Trimming took off 1 base at V and 2 bases at J, with 8 bases between the two ends. CDR3 DNA: TGCGCCAGCAGCTTGTCCCAAAACACAGATACGCAGTATTTT. It specifies CASSLSQNTDTQYF.

The CDR3 sequence is CASSLAAYSYEQYF. CDR3 sequence (DNA): TGCGCCAGCAGCTTGGCTGCGTACTCCTACGAGCAGTACTTC. This rearrangement joins TRBV5-1 to TRBJ2-7, with D hard to call. The germline V gene has CDR1 SGHRS and CDR2 YFSETQ. The CDR3 has 14 residues. V lost 0 bases to trimming and J lost 0 bases, with 7 bases between them.

This chain connects TRBV5-4 to TRBJ1-2; the match to TRBD1 covers 7 bases. In germline, CDR1 is SGHNT, CDR2 YYREEE (reference sequence). This CDR3 has 16 amino acids. V lost 4 bases, J lost 0 bases, and 9 bases stayed unmatched. CDR3 residues: CASSVDSGTANYGYTF. The CDR3 DNA sequence: TGTGCCAGCAGCGTGGATTCCGGGACAGCTAACTATGGCTACACCTTC. Looking up the rest from reference TRBV5-4 and TRBJ1-2 gives the full variable domain: ETGVTQSPTHLIKTRGQQVTLRCSSQSGHNTVSWYQQALGQGPQFIFQYYREEENGRGNFPPRFSGLQFPNYSSELNVNALELDDSALYLCASSVDSGTANYGYTFGSGTRLTVV.

The V and J genes are TRBV19 and TRBJ2-3, with D maybe TRBD2 (5 bases). Germline V gene lookup returns CDR1 LNHDA and CDR2 SQIVND (reference sequence). The ends were cut back, 8 bases at V and 3 bases at J, with 9 bases in the middle. The CDR3 spans 12 residues. CDR3 DNA: TGTGCCAGTTCGTGGACTACAGATACGCAGTATTTT. Its protein is CASSWTTDTQYF.

The chain employs TRBV7-9 and TRBJ1-6, with D unclear. Germline V lookup: CDR1 SEHNR, CDR2 FQNEAQ (reference sequence). This CDR3 has 13 amino acids. V was clipped by 5 bases and J by 11 bases, with 13 bases between them. This CDR3 is CASSPPPGAPLHF. CDR3 nucleotide sequence: TGTGCCAGCAGCCCACCTCCCGGGGCACCCCTCCACTTT.

The rearrangement joins TRBV30 to TRBJ1-5; D not certain. Trimming left V 2 bases short and J 4 bases short, with 12 bases between. Germline CDR1 GTSNPN, CDR2 SVGIG (reference sequence). The CDR3 consists of 14 residues. CDR3 in amino acids: CAWSSQATNQPQHF. The CDR3 DNA reads as TGTGCCTGGAGTTCCCAGGCGACAAATCAGCCCCAGCATTTT.

The rearrangement links TRBV25-1 to TRBJ2-2; TRBD1 might be the D (5 bases). The V gene lost 6 bases and the J gene lost 10 bases, with 15 bases spanning the gap. Germline V gives CDR1 MGHDK, CDR2 SYGVNS. CDR3 length: 13 residues. The CDR3 is CASRDQGFEELFF. The CDR3 coding sequence is TGTGCCAGCAGGGATCAGGGTTTCGAGGAGCTGTTTTTT.